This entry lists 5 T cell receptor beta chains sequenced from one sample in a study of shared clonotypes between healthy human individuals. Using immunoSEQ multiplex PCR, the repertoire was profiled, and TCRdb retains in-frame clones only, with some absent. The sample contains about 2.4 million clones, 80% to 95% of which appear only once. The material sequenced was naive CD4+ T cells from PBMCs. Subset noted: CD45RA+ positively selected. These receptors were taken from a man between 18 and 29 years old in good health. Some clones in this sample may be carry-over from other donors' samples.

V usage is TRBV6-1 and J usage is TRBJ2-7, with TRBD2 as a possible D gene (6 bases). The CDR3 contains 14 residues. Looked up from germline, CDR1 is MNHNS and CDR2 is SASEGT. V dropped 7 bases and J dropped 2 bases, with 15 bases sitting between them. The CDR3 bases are TGTGCCAGCACCCGAGGAGGGAGAACCTACGAGCAGTACTTC. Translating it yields CASTRGGRTYEQYF.

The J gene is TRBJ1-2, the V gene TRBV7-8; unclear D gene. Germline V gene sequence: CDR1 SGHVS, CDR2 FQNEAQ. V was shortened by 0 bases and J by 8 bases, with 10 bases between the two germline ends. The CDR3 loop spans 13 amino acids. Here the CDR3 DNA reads TGTGCCAGCAGCTTAGCGGGCTTCGACGGCTACACCTTC. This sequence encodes CASSLAGFDGYTF. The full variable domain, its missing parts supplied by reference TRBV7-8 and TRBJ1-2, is GAGVSQSPRYKVAKRGQDVALRCDPISGHVSLFWYQQALGQGPEFLTYFQNEAQLDKSGLPSDRFFAERPEGSVSTLKIQRTQQEDSAVYLCASSLAGFDGYTFGSGTRLTVV.

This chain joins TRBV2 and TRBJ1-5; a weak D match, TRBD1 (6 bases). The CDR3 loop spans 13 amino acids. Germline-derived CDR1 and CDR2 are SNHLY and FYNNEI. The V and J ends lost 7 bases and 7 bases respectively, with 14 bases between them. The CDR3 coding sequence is TGTGCCAGCATGCCAGGAGGGGGACAGCCCCAGCATTTT. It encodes CASMPGGGQPQHF.

This CDR3 is CASSRYTDTQYF. In DNA form, the CDR3 reads TGTGCCAGCAGCCGCTACACAGATACGCAGTATTTT. The chain has TRBV7-9 and TRBJ2-3; D ambiguous. V lost 5 bases and J 2 bases, leaving 5 bases between the germline ends. CDR3 length: 12 residues. Per germline, CDR1 SEHNR and CDR2 FQNEAQ (reference sequence).

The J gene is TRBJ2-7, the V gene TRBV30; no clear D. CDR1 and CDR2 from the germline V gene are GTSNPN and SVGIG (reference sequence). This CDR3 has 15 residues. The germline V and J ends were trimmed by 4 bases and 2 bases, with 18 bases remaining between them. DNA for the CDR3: TGTGCCTGGACCTCCGGCCGGATTTTACCCTACGAGCAGTACTTC. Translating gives CAWTSGRILPYEQYF.